This TCR beta chain was captured in a study of blood T cell repertoires in COVID-19. Looked up from germline, CDR1 is LGHNA and CDR2 is YSLEER. CDR3 length: 13 amino acids. V lost 0 bases and J lost 7, with 6 bases in between. Assay: immunoSEQ multiplex PCR; the TCRdb copy retains only in-frame clones and omits some. This repertoire shows a few hundred thousand clones, approximately 82% found once; its top ten account for around 3.2%. Sequences were obtained from peripheral blood. V gene TRBV4-3 combines with J gene TRBJ2-2; unclear D gene. The receptor comes from a woman between 18 and 29 years old with acute or convalescent COVID-19. CDR3 region: CASSQDRVGELFF. The CDR3 bases are TGCGCCAGCAGCCAAGATCGGGTCGGGGAGCTGTTTTTT.